One and the same sample provided the 13 T cell receptor beta chains below, sequenced in a study of control samples from healthy donors and cancer patients. Sequenced by immunoSEQ multiplex PCR; TCRdb stores in-frame clones only, minus some. This table holds tens of thousands of clones, roughly 80% found once. Sequenced material: PBMCs. The source of these receptors is a man between 60 and 75 years old with head and neck cancer.

V is TRBV23-1 and J is TRBJ2-1; 10 nucleotides match TRBD1. TRBV23-1 is identified as an open reading frame with a role that is uncertain. CDR3 size: 17 residues. V gave up 8 bases and J gave up 4 bases; unmatched junction bases: 14. CDR3 bases: TGCGCCAGCTCCCCGGGGACAGGGGCCCCCTGGTACAATGAGCAGTTCTTC. Translating gives CASSPGTGAPWYNEQFF.

J is TRBJ2-7 and V is TRBV3-1 (or the pseudogene TRBV3-2); TRBD2 matches 9 bases. This CDR3 has 17 amino acids. After removal of 3 bases from V and 2 bases from J, the junction contained 11 bases not matched to a gene. The germline V gene has CDR1 LGHDT and CDR2 YNNKEL (reference sequence). This CDR3 reads CASSQPGWASGTYEQYF. The CDR3 DNA reads as TGTGCCAGCAGCCAGCCTGGGTGGGCTAGCGGGACCTACGAGCAGTACTTC.

The J gene is TRBJ1-1, the V gene TRBV11-2; D perhaps matches TRBD1 (5 bases). V lost 7 bases, J lost 0 bases, and 12 bases lay in between. Germline CDR1 is SGHAT and CDR2 is FQNNGV. The CDR3 consists of 14 residues. The CDR3 DNA is TGTGCCAGCACCCCGGGACCCCTGAACACTGAAGCTTTCTTT. Its translation: CASTPGPLNTEAFF. Combining the CDR3 with reference TRBV11-2 and TRBJ1-1 gives the whole variable domain EAGVAQSPRYKIIEKRQSVAFWCNPISGHATLYWYQQILGQGPKLLIQFQNNGVVDDSQLPKDRFSAERLKGVDSTLKIQPAKLEDSAVYLCASTPGPLNTEAFFGQGTRLTVV.

The rearrangement joins TRBV18 to TRBJ2-7; 11 bases match TRBD2. This CDR3 spans 15 amino acids. CDR1 is KGHSH, CDR2 LQKENI, per germline. V lost 2 bases, J lost 1 base, and 1 base stayed unmatched. The DNA of the CDR3 is TGTGCCAGCTCACCAGGGACTAGCGGATCCTACGAGCAGTACTTC. Protein: CASSPGTSGSYEQYF. The full variable domain, completed using reference TRBV18 and TRBJ2-7, is NAGVMQNPRHLVRRRGQEARLRCSPMKGHSHVYWYRQLPEEGLKFMVYLQKENIIDESGMPKERFSAEFPKEGPSILRIQQVVRGDSAAYFCASSPGTSGSYEQYFGPGTRLTVT.

The chain couples TRBV2 to TRBJ1-4, with TRBD1 matching over 7 bases. CDR1 and CDR2 (germline): SNHLY, FYNNEI. The CDR3 is 14 residues long. With 7 bases clipped from V and 6 bases from J, the junction kept 8 bases outside the gene matches. As DNA, the CDR3 is TGTGCCAGCAATCGGAGGCAGGGGGATGAAAAACTGTTTTTT. Its protein is CASNRRQGDEKLFF.

The sample holds a few counts of this clone. The chain links TRBV19 to TRBJ2-2, with D perhaps matching TRBD2 (6 bases). The V end was cut by 3 bases, the J end by 8 bases, with 10 bases between. The CDR3 is 13 residues long. Germline CDR1 is LNHDA and CDR2 is SQIVND (reference sequence). CDR3 nucleotides: TGTGCCAGTAGTATGGGGGGTTCAGGGGAGCTGTTTTTT. Translating it yields CASSMGGSGELFF.

The chain recombines TRBV7-9 with TRBJ1-1; D may be TRBD1 (6 bases). The CDR3 spans 13 residues. The V end was cut by 5 bases, the J end by 5 bases, with 12 bases between. Germline CDR1 is SEHNR and CDR2 is FQNEAQ (reference sequence). CDR3 sequence reads: CASSPGQRTEAFF. The DNA of the CDR3 is TGTGCCAGCAGCCCTGGACAGAGGACTGAAGCTTTCTTT.

This sequence joins TRBV7-2 and TRBJ2-3; TRBD1 agrees at 8 bases. Germline CDR1 is SGHTA and CDR2 is FQGNSA. The junction had 1 base not matched to a gene; V was cut back by 1 base and J by 4 bases. The CDR3 runs to 14 residues. The CDR3, as DNA: TGTGCCAGCAGCTTAGTGACAGGGGCAGATACGCAGTATTTT. Translation: CASSLVTGADTQYF.

This clone was counted a single time. V usage is TRBV7-9 and J usage is TRBJ1-2; D is uncertain. Germline CDR1 is SEHNR and CDR2 is FQNEAQ (reference sequence). This CDR3 is built from 12 residues. V was shortened by 5 bases and J by 2 bases, with 6 bases between the two germline ends. The CDR3 loop reads CASSENNYGYTF. CDR3 DNA: TGTGCCAGCAGCGAAAACAACTATGGCTACACCTTC.

The chain is built from TRBV4-2 and TRBJ2-7, with D possibly TRBD2 on 6 matching bases. The CDR3 length is 15 residues. CDR1 and CDR2 (germline): LGHNA, YNFKEQ. The germline V and J ends were trimmed by 2 bases and 3 bases, with 14 bases remaining between them. In DNA form, the CDR3 reads TGTGCCAGCAGCCAAAAGGGGAAGGAGGGCTACGAGCAGTACTTC. Protein sequence: CASSQKGKEGYEQYF.

The chain has TRBV6-5 and TRBJ2-1; D might be TRBD1 or TRBD2, each matching 5 bases. The CDR3 loop spans 13 amino acids. V lost 8 bases, J lost 5 bases, and 13 bases lay in between. Per germline, CDR1 MNHEY and CDR2 SVGAGI. CDR3 loop: CASARLGDNEQFF. In DNA, the CDR3 is TGTGCCAGCGCCCGACTGGGGGACAATGAGCAGTTCTTC.

The rearrangement joins TRBV5-8 to TRBJ1-1; D call uncertain. Trimming removed 4 bases from V and 1 base from J, with 8 bases in between. This CDR3 is built from 13 residues. Germline loops: CDR1 SGHTS, CDR2 YDEGEE. DNA of the CDR3: TGTGCCAGCAGCCCTACCTGGAACACTGAAGCTTTCTTT. This encodes CASSPTWNTEAFF.

This clone was observed once. The rearrangement uses TRBV27 and TRBJ2-1, with D maybe TRBD2 (6 bases). The V end was cut by 3 bases, the J end by 7 bases, with 16 bases between. The germline gives CDR1 MNHEY, CDR2 SMNVEV (reference sequence). The CDR3 runs to 15 residues. The DNA of the CDR3 is TGTGCCAGCAGTTTCCTGGAGGGGTTCAGTAATGAGCAGTTCTTC. Amino acid sequence: CASSFLEGFSNEQFF.